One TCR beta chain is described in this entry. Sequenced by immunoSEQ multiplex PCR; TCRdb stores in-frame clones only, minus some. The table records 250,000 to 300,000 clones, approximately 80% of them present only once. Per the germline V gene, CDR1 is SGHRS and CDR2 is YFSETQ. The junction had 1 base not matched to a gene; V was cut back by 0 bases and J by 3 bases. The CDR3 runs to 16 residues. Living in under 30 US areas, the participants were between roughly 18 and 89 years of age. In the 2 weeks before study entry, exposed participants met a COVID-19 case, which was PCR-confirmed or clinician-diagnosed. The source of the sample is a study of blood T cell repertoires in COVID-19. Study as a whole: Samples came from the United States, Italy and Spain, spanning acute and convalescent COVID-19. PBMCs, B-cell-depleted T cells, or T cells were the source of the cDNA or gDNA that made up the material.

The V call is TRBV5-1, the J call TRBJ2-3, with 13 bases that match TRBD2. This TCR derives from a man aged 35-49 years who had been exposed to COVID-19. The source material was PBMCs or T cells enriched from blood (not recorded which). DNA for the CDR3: TGCGCCAGCAGCTTGGGGACTAGCGGGAGAACAGATACGCAGTATTTT. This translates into CASSLGTSGRTDTQYF.